Presented here are 30 T cell receptor beta chains from one specimen sequenced in a study of blood T cell repertoires in COVID-19. Profiled with immunoSEQ multiplex PCR; TCRdb holds only in-frame clones, not every one. The profile shows 290,000 or so clones, 75% to 95% of them singletons. The sequencing input was PBMCs or T cells enriched from blood (not recorded which). Source of these receptors: a woman aged 30 to 39 who had recovered from COVID-19.

The J gene is TRBJ2-7, the V gene TRBV28, with 10 bases that match TRBD2. Trimming took 6 bases from V and 4 from J; bases not matched to a gene: 12. CDR1 MDHEN and CDR2 SYDVKM come from the germline V gene. The length of the CDR3 is 16 residues. Written as DNA, the CDR3 is TGTGCCAGCAGACTCCACTTAGCGGGAGGAACGTACGAGCAGTACTTC. Encoded protein: CASRLHLAGGTYEQYF.

This chain joins TRBV18 and TRBJ1-2; a possible D gene is TRBD1 (6 bases). There are 13 residues in the CDR3. Deletions cut 4 bases from V and 2 bases from J, with 8 bases between. CDR1 and CDR2 (germline): KGHSH, LQKENI. CDR3 in DNA: TGTGCCAGCTCACGCGACAGGAACTATGGCTACACCTTC. It specifies CASSRDRNYGYTF.

The chain is built from TRBV30 and TRBJ1-5; the match to TRBD1 covers 7 bases. With V trimmed by 1 base and J by 12 bases, 6 bases remained unmatched. The germline gives CDR1 GTSNPN, CDR2 SVGIG (reference sequence). The length of the CDR3 is 12 residues. For the CDR3, the DNA is TGTGCCTGGAGTGGACAGGGAGAGATCCAGCATTTT. It encodes CAWSGQGEIQHF.

The chain couples TRBV5-1 to TRBJ1-4; 8 bases agree with TRBD1. V shed 5 bases, J shed 2 bases, and the junction held 2 bases outside the gene matches. Per germline, CDR1 SGHRS and CDR2 YFSETQ. The CDR3 runs 14 residues. The CDR3, as DNA: TGCGCCAGCAGTAGACAGGGGACTAATGAAAAACTGTTTTTT. Translated: CASSRQGTNEKLFF.

J is TRBJ2-1 and V is TRBV28; tentative D call: TRBD1 (5 bases). This CDR3 comprises 12 residues. Between the trimmed V and J ends, which lost 6 bases and 11 bases, there was a span of 14 bases. CDR1 and CDR2 from the germline V gene are MDHEN and SYDVKM. The CDR3 region is CASRLPVGQQFF. Here the CDR3 DNA reads TGTGCCAGCAGACTACCCGTGGGGCAGCAGTTCTTC.

V usage is TRBV29-1 and J usage is TRBJ2-7; 12 bases map to TRBD1. The J segment lost 0 bases and the V segment lost 1 base, leaving 4 bases of the junction unmatched. The CDR3 extends over 16 amino acids. Germline V gene sequence: CDR1 SQVTM, CDR2 ANQGSEA. DNA of the CDR3: TGCAGCGTTGAAGGTGGGACAGGGGGCGCCTCCTACGAGCAGTACTTC. It encodes CSVEGGTGGASYEQYF.

V and J are TRBV9 and TRBJ2-1, with 9 bases matching TRBD2. The J segment lost 7 bases and the V segment lost 3 bases, leaving 14 bases of the junction unmatched. Per germline, CDR1 SGDLS and CDR2 YYNGEE. This CDR3 has 17 residues. This chain's CDR3 is CASSATVLAGNENEQFF. The CDR3 DNA sequence: TGTGCCAGCAGCGCGACGGTTCTAGCGGGAAACGAAAATGAGCAGTTCTTC.

The chain joins TRBV5-1 to TRBJ1-2, with TRBD1 matching 9 bases. The CDR3 covers 15 residues. Germline V gene sequence: CDR1 SGHRS, CDR2 YFSETQ. With V trimmed by 0 bases and J by 4 bases, 4 bases remained unmatched. CDR3 sequence: CASSLGGTGTYGYTF. CDR3 sequence (DNA): TGCGCCAGCAGCTTGGGAGGGACAGGGACCTATGGCTACACCTTC.

Written as DNA, the CDR3 is TGCGCCAGCAGCTTTCGGCTAGTTGACACCGGGGAGCTGTTTTTT. It specifies CASSFRLVDTGELFF. J is TRBJ2-2 and V is TRBV5-1; D remains unclear. With 2 bases removed from V and 3 bases from J, the gap between germline ends came to 11 bases. CDR3 length: 15 amino acids. Germline values: CDR1 SGHRS, CDR2 YFSETQ.

This chain joins TRBV10-3 and TRBJ2-7; 10 bases are a match to TRBD1. CDR3 size: 14 residues. V dropped 6 bases and J dropped 0; count of bases not matched to a gene: 2. Germline CDR1 is ENHRY and CDR2 is SYGVKD. The DNA for the CDR3 is TGTGCCATCAGGGGGACAGGGGACTCCTACGAGCAGTACTTC. Translated: CAIRGTGDSYEQYF.

The chain joins TRBV4-2 to TRBJ2-7, with D unclear. V was shortened by 1 base and J by 0 bases, with 7 bases between the two germline ends. CDR3 length: 14 residues. The V gene's germline CDR1 is LGHNA and CDR2 YNFKEQ. CDR3 sequence: CASSQGGDSYEQYF. CDR3 DNA sequence: TGTGCCAGCAGCCAAGGCGGAGACTCCTACGAGCAGTACTTC.

This CDR3 reads CASSSGLASYEQYF. Here the CDR3 DNA reads TGCGCCAGCAGCTCGGGACTGGCCTCCTACGAGCAGTACTTC. The chain combines TRBV5-1 with TRBJ2-7; D perhaps matches TRBD2 (6 bases). CDR1 is SGHRS and CDR2 is YFSETQ in the germline V gene. V was shortened by 3 bases and J by 0 bases, with 10 bases between the two germline ends. This CDR3 is built from 14 residues.

This clone occurred once. V is TRBV7-2 and J is TRBJ1-5; 7 bases align to TRBD1. The V gene's germline CDR1 is SGHTA and CDR2 FQGNSA. Trimming removed 3 bases from V and 4 bases from J; junction bases left unmatched: 6. CDR3 length: 15 residues. The CDR3 coding sequence is TGTGCCAGCAGCTTCCTCGGACAGGCGAATCAGCCCCAGCATTTT. The encoded protein is CASSFLGQANQPQHF.

This chain links TRBV19 with TRBJ1-5; TRBD1 matches 10 bases. The CDR3 contains 16 residues. Germline lookup yields CDR1 LNHDA and CDR2 SQIVND (reference sequence). Germline trimming cut 8 bases from V and 4 bases from J; bases unmatched to any gene: 11. Here the CDR3 reads CASQDRGRRFNQPQHF. CDR3 DNA: TGTGCCAGTCAAGACAGGGGGCGACGCTTTAATCAGCCCCAGCATTTT.

The rearrangement links TRBV6-4 to TRBJ1-6; D is uncertain. The CDR3 spans 14 residues. Germline values: CDR1 MRHNA, CDR2 SNTAGT. V lost 5 bases, J lost 8 bases, and 13 bases lay in between. The CDR3 here is CASSRKGRDSPLHF. CDR3 nucleotides: TGTGCCAGCAGTCGGAAAGGGAGGGATTCACCCCTCCACTTT.

The chain joins TRBV28 to TRBJ1-2, with a possible D match to TRBD1 (6 bases). The CDR3 has 12 residues. The V gene's germline CDR1 is MDHEN and CDR2 SYDVKM. V dropped 5 bases and J dropped 11 bases, with 15 bases sitting between them. CDR3 in amino acids: CASSVGQPGYTF. DNA for the CDR3: TGTGCCAGCAGTGTTGGACAGCCGGGATACACCTTC.

This clone was counted a few times. This rearrangement joins TRBV19 to TRBJ2-7, with D perhaps TRBD2 (5 bases). The CDR3 covers 13 residues. Trimming shortened V by 3 bases and J by 5 bases, and 11 bases separated the two germline ends. Germline V gene data show CDR1 as LNHDA and CDR2 as SQIVND (reference sequence). CDR3 loop: CASSISRGNEQYF. In DNA, the CDR3 is TGTGCCAGTAGTATTTCAAGAGGGAACGAGCAGTACTTC.

This clone was observed a single time. This chain connects TRBV6-1 to TRBJ1-2; 9 nucleotides align to TRBD1. With V trimmed by 4 bases and J by 2 bases, 8 bases remained unmatched. The CDR3 is made up of 16 amino acids. CDR1 and CDR2 (germline): MNHNS, SASEGT. CDR3 protein: CASSGTGTGRNYGYTF. Written as DNA, the CDR3 is TGTGCCAGCAGTGGGACCGGGACAGGGCGGAACTATGGCTACACCTTC.

This clone has a handful of counts. The CDR3 bases are TGTGCCAGCAGCCCCCGGACTAGCGGGAGCGGTGAGCAGTTCTTC. The encoded protein is CASSPRTSGSGEQFF. This chain links TRBV7-2 with TRBJ2-1, with 13 bases matching TRBD2. J was trimmed by 9 bases and V by 5 bases; bases with no gene match: 7. In germline, CDR1 is SGHTA, CDR2 FQGNSA. The CDR3 consists of 15 residues.

V gene TRBV5-1 combines with J gene TRBJ2-1; 12 bases align to TRBD2. Germline V CDR1 and CDR2: SGHRS, YFSETQ. This CDR3 region has 16 residues. V lost 1 base, J lost 9 bases, and 8 bases stayed unmatched. This CDR3 is CASSLSTSGRPREQFF. CDR3 in DNA: TGCGCCAGCAGCTTGTCCACTAGCGGGAGGCCTCGTGAGCAGTTCTTC.

The chain combines TRBV19 with TRBJ2-5, with 13 bases matching TRBD2. CDR3 size: 15 residues. Trimming removed 5 bases from V and 4 bases from J; junction bases left unmatched: 4. In germline, CDR1 is LNHDA, CDR2 SQIVND (reference sequence). The CDR3 DNA reads as TGTGCCAGTAGTGGAGGACTAGCGGGAGCAGAGACCCAGTACTTC. It translates to CASSGGLAGAETQYF.

This rearrangement joins TRBV5-6 to TRBJ2-5; 8 bases are shared with TRBD2. CDR1 SGHDT and CDR2 YYEEEE come from the germline V gene. The CDR3 has 17 amino acids. V lost 0 bases to trimming and J lost 4 bases; unmatched junction nucleotides: 11. The CDR3: CASSLAAGVGKGETQYF. The CDR3 DNA sequence: TGTGCCAGCAGCTTGGCAGCGGGAGTAGGGAAGGGAGAGACCCAGTACTTC.

The chain links TRBV25-1 to TRBJ2-2; TRBD1 agrees at 7 bases. The CDR3 spans 13 residues. Looked up from germline, CDR1 is MGHDK and CDR2 is SYGVNS. V lost 5 bases to trimming and J lost 6 bases; unmatched junction nucleotides: 3. CDR3 protein: CASSHQGAGELFF. The CDR3 coding sequence is TGTGCCAGCAGTCACCAGGGGGCCGGGGAGCTGTTTTTT. The complete variable domain, with remaining parts taken from reference TRBV25-1 and TRBJ2-2, reads EADIYQTPRYLVIGTGKKITLECSQTMGHDKMYWYQQDPGMELHLIHYSYGVNSTEKGDLSSESTVSRIRTEHFPLTLESARPSHTSQYLCASSHQGAGELFFGEGSRLTVL.

This clone has a handful of counts. The chain has TRBV4-3 and TRBJ2-3; D is unclear. The CDR3 spans 15 residues. Per germline, CDR1 LGHNA and CDR2 YSLEER. Trimming removed 0 bases at V and 5 bases at J, with 12 bases between. CDR3 coding DNA: TGCGCCAGCAGCCAAGATCTCCAGGTAGTAGATACGCAGTATTTT. This codes for CASSQDLQVVDTQYF.

The gene calls are TRBV3-1 (or the pseudogene TRBV3-2) and TRBJ1-2; tentative D call: TRBD1 (5 bases). V lost 4 bases to trimming and J lost 3 bases, with 15 bases between them. Germline V gives CDR1 LGHDT, CDR2 YNNKEL (reference sequence). The CDR3 contains 15 residues. The CDR3 is CASSPAGRPDYGYTF. CDR3 sequence (DNA): TGTGCCAGCAGCCCAGCGGGACGGCCCGACTATGGCTACACCTTC.

This clone showed up just once. V is TRBV5-1 and J is TRBJ2-1; 8 positions agree with TRBD2. V dropped 0 bases and J dropped 5; count of bases not matched to a gene: 10. The CDR3 extends over 17 amino acids. Germline CDR1 and CDR2: SGHRS and YFSETQ. CDR3 coding DNA: TGCGCCAGCAGCTTGGTCCTCGGGAGGGGGTACCACAATGAGCAGTTCTTC. Translated, it gives CASSLVLGRGYHNEQFF.

The chain couples TRBV28 to TRBJ1-5; D ambiguous. Germline V lookup: CDR1 MDHEN, CDR2 SYDVKM. CDR3 size: 15 residues. Trimming left V 7 bases short and J 2 bases short, with 15 bases between. The chain's CDR3 is CASTTEGVGNQPQHF. The CDR3 DNA follows: TGTGCCAGCACTACAGAGGGAGTGGGCAATCAGCCCCAGCATTTT.

V gene TRBV27 combines with J gene TRBJ2-3, with D hard to call. Deletions cut 3 bases from V and 4 bases from J, with 8 bases between. This CDR3 region has 13 residues. Germline lookup yields CDR1 MNHEY and CDR2 SMNVEV (reference sequence). CDR3 sequence reads: CASSFLTADTQYF. The CDR3 DNA reads as TGTGCCAGCAGTTTTTTAACGGCAGATACGCAGTATTTT.

V gene TRBV18 combines with J gene TRBJ2-5; TRBD1 matches at 12 bases. The trim removed 3 bases at V and 4 bases at J, leaving 15 bases unmatched. The length of the CDR3 is 19 residues. CDR1 and CDR2 (germline): KGHSH, LQKENI. The CDR3 sequence: CASSPGQGAWPTARETQYF. The CDR3 nucleotides read TGTGCCAGCTCACCGGGACAGGGGGCTTGGCCGACGGCTCGAGAGACCCAGTACTTC.

This chain joins TRBV30 and TRBJ1-4; D is ambiguous. The germline gives CDR1 GTSNPN, CDR2 SVGIG (reference sequence). The CDR3 covers 12 residues. Trimming pared 5 bases from V and 2 bases from J, leaving 6 bases between. Written as DNA, the CDR3 is TGTGCCTGGGACGAGACTAATGAAAAACTGTTTTTT. Its translation: CAWDETNEKLFF.